This entry is about one T cell receptor beta chain. This clonotype is considered large (0.1 to 1%). It has no known antigen specificity. Base qualities are not recorded, but no much larger clone differs from it by a single base. This sample is drawn from a study of tumor-infiltrating lymphocytes in primary liver carcinoma (TCRdb year 2017). Looking at the study overall: The five patients, three men and two women aged 30 to 69 years, had hepatocellular carcinoma (four) or combined HCC and intrahepatic cholangiocarcinoma (one). High reproducibility was observed for the technical replicate repertoires, with mean shared-clone rates roughly 0.92 and correlation coefficients above 0.95. A total of 35 specimens from 5 patients, comprising approximately 25 tumor regions, 5 adjacent noncancerous liver tissues and 5 peripheral blood samples, were covered by TCRbeta repertoire sequencing. Tumors of the five patients were stage T1-T3 N0M0 with maximum diameters of about 4.2 to 10 cm. The study combined TCRbeta repertoire sequencing, expression microarrays and whole-exome sequencing across five regions of each liver tumor, with adjacent normal tissue and blood. Each sample produced about 3.5 to 7.13 million productive TCRbeta reads, and read depth showed no significant difference between tissue types.

V and J are truncated by 3 bases and 0 bases respectively, leaving an intervening sequence of 15 bases. Taken from cysteine to phenylalanine, the CDR3 has 17 residues. Kept here is only the CDR3 DNA, which spans 51 bases and is read in frame from base 1. CDR1 SGHAT and CDR2 FQNNGV are derived from the germline V gene. The full study reports these points: Consistent with antigen-driven expansion, pairs of tumor regions showed higher repertoire overlap (mean around 36%) than either tumor-adjacent pairs (around 17%) or tumor-blood pairs (around 14%). Since the samples were bulk and unsorted, there was no way to compare CD4+ and CD8+ T cell repertoires. Only a few patients were included in the study, and the authors note that the findings should be validated in a larger study. Only the TCR beta chain was sequenced, which likely underestimates true repertoire diversity because unpaired alpha chains were not captured. Compared with blood, tumors had a significantly larger share of the repertoire taken up by the top 250 clones (p = 0.039).

Without any cell sorting, total RNA and DNA were extracted together from around 18-30 mg of bulk tissue using the AllPrep DNA/RNA mini kit. Surgical resection was performed in China between late 2015 and 2016 on four or five patients with histopathologically diagnosed primary liver carcinoma. At the time of sampling, the patients had chronic HBV infection and had not received any treatment. Each fresh piece of tumor and adjacent tissue was cut in two, with one half stored in RNAlater at -80 degrees C and the other half sent for histology. TCRbeta-specific cDNA was reverse-transcribed from approximately 0.5 ug total RNA using a constant-region primer and ProtoScript II reverse transcriptase. Three nested multiplex PCR rounds, following a slightly modified ARM-PCR procedure, were used to build the TCRbeta libraries. Multiplex TRBV1-TRBV30 forward primers and a Cbeta reverse primer were used in the first two PCR rounds, each of which was run for about 10 cycles. Sample barcodes and Illumina adapters were added in a final 25-cycle PCR with Deep VentR polymerase. Before sequencing, amplicons between 200 and 500 bp were purified from gel using a QIAquick gel extraction kit. TCRbeta amplicons were sequenced on an Illumina HiSeq 2500 with 250-bp paired-end reads. The source study handled its data this way. To recover full CDR3 sequences, reads were quality-trimmed using Trimmomatic v0.33 and paired reads were then merged using FLASH v1.2.11. MiGEC v1.2.1b assigned V, D and J germline segments to the rearranged TCRbeta sequences. Clonotype statistics and Shannon-Wiener diversity indices were computed with VDJtools v1.0.0. Except for diversity analysis, only each sample's 250 most abundant clonotypes were used in subsequent analyses to reduce sampling bias. TCRdb handled the public reads itself, with Q25 trimming in fastp and clone calling in MiXCR, and kept productive beta chains. Each record represents a unique CDR3 protein, reported with the most common genes and DNA among its rows. Here the V and J calls rest on TCRdb's processing, not on the authors' analysis. Within this sample are about 120,000 distinct CDR3 sequences, with nearly 70% of them counted one time only. Over 8% of the sample belongs to the ten largest clones.

The chain uses TRBV11-2 and TRBJ2-1; no D gene can be assigned with confidence. This TCR derives from a woman in her fifties or sixties with primary liver carcinoma and hepatitis B virus infection. Source material: tumor-adjacent normal liver tissue. The CDR3 sequence is CASSFTPLRSSYNEQFF. In nucleotides, the sequence is TGTGCCAGCAGCTTTACCCCACTGAGGAGCTCCTACAATGAGCAGTTCTTC.